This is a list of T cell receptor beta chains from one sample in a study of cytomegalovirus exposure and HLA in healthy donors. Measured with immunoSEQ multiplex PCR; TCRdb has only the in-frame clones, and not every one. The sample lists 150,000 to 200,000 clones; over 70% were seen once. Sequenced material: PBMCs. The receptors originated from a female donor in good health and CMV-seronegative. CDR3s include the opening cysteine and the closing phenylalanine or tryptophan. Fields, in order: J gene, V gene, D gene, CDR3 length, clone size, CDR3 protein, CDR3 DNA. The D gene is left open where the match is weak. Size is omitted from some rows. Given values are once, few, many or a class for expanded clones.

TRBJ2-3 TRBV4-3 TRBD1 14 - CASSNRGLTDTQYF TGCGCCAGCAGCAACAGGGGCCTCACAGATACGCAGTATTTT
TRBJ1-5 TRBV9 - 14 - CASTPGISNQPQHF TGTGCCAGCACCCCAGGGATCAGCAATCAGCCCCAGCATTTT
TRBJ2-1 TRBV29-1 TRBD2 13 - CSVPGTRYNEQFF TGCAGCGTACCCGGGACTAGATACAATGAGCAGTTCTTC
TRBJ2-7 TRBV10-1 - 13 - CASSDPSSYEQYF TGCGCCAGCAGTGACCCTTCGAGTTACGAGCAGTACTTC
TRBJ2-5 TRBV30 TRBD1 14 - CAWRTTGTQETQYF TGTGCCTGGAGAACGACAGGGACCCAAGAGACCCAGTACTTC
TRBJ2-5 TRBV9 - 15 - CASSVDPIQQETQYF TGTGCCAGCAGCGTAGATCCGATACAGCAAGAGACCCAGTACTTC
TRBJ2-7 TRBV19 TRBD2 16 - CASSAGLAFYSYEQYF TGTGCCAGTAGCGCTGGACTAGCGTTCTACTCCTACGAGCAGTACTTC
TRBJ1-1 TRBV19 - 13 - CASGRGADTEAFF TGTGCCAGTGGCAGGGGAGCGGACACTGAAGCTTTCTTT
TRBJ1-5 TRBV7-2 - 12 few CASSLGGWPQHF TGTGCCAGCAGCTTGGGGGGGTGGCCCCAGCATTTT
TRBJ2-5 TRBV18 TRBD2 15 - CASSPPSGGGETQYF TGTGCCAGCTCACCACCTAGCGGGGGTGGAGAGACCCAGTACTTC
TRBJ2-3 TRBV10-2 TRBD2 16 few CASSVNLAVTTDTQYF TGCGCCAGCAGTGTAAACCTAGCGGTAACCACAGATACGCAGTATTTT
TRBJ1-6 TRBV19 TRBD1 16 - CASQQGPDSYNSPLHF TGTGCCAGCCAACAGGGGCCAGACTCCTATAATTCACCCCTCCACTTT
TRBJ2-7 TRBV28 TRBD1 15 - CASSGTGGGSYEQYF TGTGCCAGCAGTGGGACAGGGGGCGGGTCCTACGAGCAGTACTTC
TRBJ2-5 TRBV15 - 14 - CATSTPWGEETQYF TGTGCCACCAGCACCCCCTGGGGAGAAGAGACCCAGTACTTC
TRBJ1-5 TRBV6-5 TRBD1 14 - CASSQQGAVQPQHF TGTGCCAGCAGTCAACAGGGGGCCGTACAGCCCCAGCATTTT
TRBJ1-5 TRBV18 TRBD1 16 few CASSPGTGDSNQPQHF TGTGCCAGCTCACCTGGGACAGGGGATAGCAATCAGCCCCAGCATTTT
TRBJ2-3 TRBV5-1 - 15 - CASSLVGGRSDTQYF TGCGCCAGCAGCTTGGTTGGGGGGAGGTCAGATACGCAGTATTTT
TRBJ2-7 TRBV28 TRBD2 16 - CASSLRGTSGTYEQYF TGTGCCAGCAGTTTACGTGGGACTAGCGGGACCTACGAGCAGTACTTC
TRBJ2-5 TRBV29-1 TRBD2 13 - CSVVGLAVDAQYF TGCAGCGTTGTAGGTCTAGCGGTCGATGCCCAGTACTTC
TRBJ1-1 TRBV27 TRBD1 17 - CASSLRSGQGTNTEAFF TGTGCCAGCAGTTTACGTTCGGGACAGGGTACGAACACTGAAGCTTTCTTT
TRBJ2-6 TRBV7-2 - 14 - CASSYYQGANVLTF TGTGCCAGCAGCTACTACCAAGGGGCCAACGTCCTGACTTTC
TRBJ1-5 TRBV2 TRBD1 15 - CASIGQGGGNQPQHF TGTGCCAGCATCGGACAGGGTGGGGGCAATCAGCCCCAGCATTTT
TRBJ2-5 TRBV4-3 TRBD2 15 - CASSQLAGGLETQYF TGCGCCAGCAGCCAACTAGCGGGGGGGCTTGAGACCCAGTACTTC
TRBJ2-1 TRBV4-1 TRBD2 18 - CASSQRGTSGRTYNEQFF TGCGCCAGCAGCCAACGTGGGACTAGCGGGAGAACCTACAATGAGCAGTTCTTC
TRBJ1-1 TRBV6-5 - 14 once CASSYAGQGTEAFF TGTGCCAGCAGTTATGCGGGGCAGGGCACTGAAGCTTTCTTT
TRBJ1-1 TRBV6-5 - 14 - CASSWSSLNTEAFF TGTGCCAGCAGTTGGAGCTCCTTGAACACTGAAGCTTTCTTT
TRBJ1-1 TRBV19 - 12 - CASSRVNTEAFF TGTGCCAGTAGTCGGGTGAACACTGAAGCTTTCTTT
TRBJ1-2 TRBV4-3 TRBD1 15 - CASSQEPGQGHGYTF TGCGCCAGCAGCCAAGAGCCGGGACAGGGTCATGGCTACACCTTC
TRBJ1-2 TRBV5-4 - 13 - CASSLSEAGGYTF TGTGCCAGCAGCTTGTCGGAGGCGGGAGGCTACACCTTC
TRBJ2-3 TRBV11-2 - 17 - CASSLPMTASSTDTQYF TGTGCCAGCAGCTTACCGATGACAGCATCTAGCACAGATACGCAGTATTTT
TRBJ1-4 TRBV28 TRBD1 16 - CASSYLGTAAGEKLFF TGTGCCAGCAGTTACCTCGGGACAGCAGCAGGGGAAAAACTGTTTTTT
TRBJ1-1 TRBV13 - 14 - CASSLRGWNTEAFF TGTGCCAGCAGCCTAAGGGGGTGGAACACTGAAGCTTTCTTT
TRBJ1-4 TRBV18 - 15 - CASSLDGGANEKLFF TGTGCCAGCTCACTTGACGGAGGGGCAAATGAAAAACTGTTTTTT
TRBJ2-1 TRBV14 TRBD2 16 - CASSHNDGGGYLEQFF TGTGCCAGCAGCCATAACGACGGGGGGGGATATCTTGAGCAGTTCTTC
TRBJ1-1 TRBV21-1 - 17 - CASPLEEIKSVNTEAFF TGTGCCAGCCCCTTGGAGGAAATAAAATCGGTCAACACTGAAGCTTTCTTT
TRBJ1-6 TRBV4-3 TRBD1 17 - CASSQGYAGGYNSPLHF TGCGCCAGCAGCCAAGGGTATGCAGGGGGGTATAATTCACCCCTCCACTTT
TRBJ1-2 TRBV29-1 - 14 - CSVGGVTLDYGYTF TGCAGCGTCGGCGGCGTGACCCTAGACTATGGCTACACCTTC
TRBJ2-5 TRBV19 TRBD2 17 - CASSAIRAGGRGETQYF TGTGCCAGTAGTGCCATCAGGGCGGGGGGCAGGGGAGAGACCCAGTACTTC
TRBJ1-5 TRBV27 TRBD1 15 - CASRSAGTVNGPQHF TGTGCCAGCAGATCCGCCGGGACAGTAAACGGGCCCCAGCATTTT
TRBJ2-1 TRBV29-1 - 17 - CSVGSLSGTFSYNEQFF TGCAGCGTTGGGTCCCTTAGCGGAACGTTCTCCTACAATGAGCAGTTCTTC
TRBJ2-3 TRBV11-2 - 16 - CASSRTAPGVTDTQYF TGTGCCAGCAGCCGCACCGCCCCAGGGGTCACAGATACGCAGTATTTT
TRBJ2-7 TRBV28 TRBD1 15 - CASSFRDRDYYEQYF TGTGCCAGCAGTTTCCGGGACAGGGACTACTACGAGCAGTACTTC
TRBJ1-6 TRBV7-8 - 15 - CASSLPGGLDSPLHF TGTGCCAGCAGCTTGCCCGGGGGGCTTGATTCACCCCTCCACTTT
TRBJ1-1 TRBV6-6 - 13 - CASSPRVNTEAFF TGTGCCAGCAGCCCTAGAGTGAACACTGAAGCTTTCTTT
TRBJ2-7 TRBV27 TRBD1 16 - CASSFLTGGHSSEQYF TGTGCCAGCAGTTTCCTGACAGGGGGCCACTCAAGCGAGCAGTACTTC
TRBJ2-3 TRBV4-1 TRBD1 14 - CASSLDRATDTQYF TGCGCCAGCAGCCTGGACAGGGCCACAGATACGCAGTATTTT
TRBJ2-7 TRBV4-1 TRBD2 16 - CASSQARGGGLQEQYF TGCGCCAGCAGCCAAGCCCGGGGGGGAGGGCTTCAGGAGCAGTACTTC
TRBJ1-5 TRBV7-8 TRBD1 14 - CASSWDRAVQPQHF TGTGCCAGCAGCTGGGACAGGGCGGTTCAGCCCCAGCATTTT
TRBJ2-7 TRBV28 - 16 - CASSSVLESPTYEQYF TGTGCCAGCAGTTCGGTTTTGGAGTCCCCTACTTACGAGCAGTACTTC
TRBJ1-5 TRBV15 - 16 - CATSRQLGNNPSPQHF TGTGCCACCAGCAGACAACTCGGGAACAACCCGTCGCCCCAGCATTTT
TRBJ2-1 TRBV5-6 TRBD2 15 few CASSFSGRSYHEQFF TGTGCCAGCAGCTTTAGCGGGAGAAGTTACCATGAGCAGTTCTTC
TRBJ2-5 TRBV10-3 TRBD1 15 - CATAFGQGAIETQYF TGTGCCACCGCCTTCGGACAGGGGGCTATAGAGACCCAGTACTTC
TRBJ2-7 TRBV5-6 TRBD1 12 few CASRDSSYEQYF TGTGCCAGTAGGGACAGCTCCTACGAGCAGTACTTC
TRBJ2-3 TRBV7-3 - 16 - CASSLDGGGGTDTQYF TGTGCCAGCAGCTTAGACGGGGGAGGAGGCACAGATACGCAGTATTTT
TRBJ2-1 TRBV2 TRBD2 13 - CASSAGGLSEQFF TGTGCCAGCAGTGCGGGAGGTTTGTCTGAGCAGTTCTTC
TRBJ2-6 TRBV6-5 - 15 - CASNYRSSGANVLTF TGTGCCAGCAACTACAGGAGCTCTGGGGCCAACGTCCTGACTTTC
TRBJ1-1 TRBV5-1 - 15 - CASSIQGIENTEAFF TGCGCCAGCAGCATCCAGGGAATCGAGAACACTGAAGCTTTCTTT
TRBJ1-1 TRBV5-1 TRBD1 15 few CASSLEGGSNTEAFF TGCGCCAGCAGCTTGGAAGGGGGCTCGAACACTGAAGCTTTCTTT
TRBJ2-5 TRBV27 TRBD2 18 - CASSSRLAESRVQETQYF TGTGCCAGCAGTTCCCGACTAGCGGAATCCAGGGTCCAAGAGACCCAGTACTTC
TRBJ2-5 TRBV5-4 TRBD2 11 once CATGLGETQYF TGTGCCACCGGACTAGGAGAGACCCAGTACTTC